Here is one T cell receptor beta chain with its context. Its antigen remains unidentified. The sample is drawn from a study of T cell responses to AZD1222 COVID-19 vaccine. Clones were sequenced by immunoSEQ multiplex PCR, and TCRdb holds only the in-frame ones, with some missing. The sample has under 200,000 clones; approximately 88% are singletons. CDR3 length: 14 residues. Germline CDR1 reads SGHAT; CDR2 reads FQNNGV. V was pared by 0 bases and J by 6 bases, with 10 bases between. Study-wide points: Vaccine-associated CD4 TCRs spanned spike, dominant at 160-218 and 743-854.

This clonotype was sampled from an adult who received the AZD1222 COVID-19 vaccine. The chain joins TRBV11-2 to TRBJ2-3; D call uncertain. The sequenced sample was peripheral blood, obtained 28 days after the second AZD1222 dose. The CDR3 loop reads CASSLESISDTQYF. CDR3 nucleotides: TGTGCCAGCAGCTTAGAGTCGATTTCGGATACGCAGTATTTT.